This is a list of T cell receptor beta chains from one sample in a study of cytomegalovirus exposure and HLA in healthy donors. Using immunoSEQ multiplex PCR, the repertoire was profiled, and TCRdb retains in-frame clones only, with some absent. The repertoire table contains 50,000 or so clones. The specimen sequenced was PBMCs. The receptors were sampled from a woman aged 55-70 years in good health and CMV-seropositive. CDR3s include the opening cysteine and the closing phenylalanine or tryptophan. The D gene is left open where the match is weak.

D,J,V,DNA,CDR3
-,TRBJ1-5,TRBV4-3,TGCGCCAGCAGCCAGGGGCAGGGAGGACAGCCCCAGCATTTT,CASSQGQGGQPQHF
-,TRBJ1-3,TRBV5-1,TGCGCCAGCAGCTTTCAGGGTAGGGACTCTGGAAACACCATATATTTT,CASSFQGRDSGNTIYF
TRBD1,TRBJ1-6,TRBV2,TGTGCCAGCAGTGAATTGGGTTCAGGGGGATCACCCCTCCACTTT,CASSELGSGGSPLHF
TRBD1,TRBJ1-4,TRBV15,TGTGCCACCAGCGGGGACAGGGGGCGGGAAAAACTGTTTTTT,CATSGDRGREKLFF
TRBD2,TRBJ2-1,TRBV7-2,TGTGCCAGCAGCGCACAAGCGGGGGGCGGGAATGAGCAGTTCTTC,CASSAQAGGGNEQFF
-,TRBJ2-5,TRBV20-1,TGCAGTGCTAGGCAGCAAGAGACCCAGTACTTC,CSARQQETQYF
TRBD2,TRBJ2-1,TRBV5-6,TGTGCCAGCAGCCCGGGGGGACTTCTCAATGAGCAGTTCTTC,CASSPGGLLNEQFF
TRBD1,TRBJ1-5,TRBV27,TGTGCCAGCAGTTTATTTGGCGGGACAGGGTATGTTAGCAATCAGCCCCAGCATTTT,CASSLFGGTGYVSNQPQHF
TRBD2,TRBJ2-5,TRBV4-1,TGCGCCAGCAGGCTACTAGCGGGGGGTGTGGAGACCCAGTACTTC,CASRLLAGGVETQYF
-,TRBJ2-3,TRBV5-1,TGCGCCAGCAGTAATGCCGGGGTGATTGGGGATACGCAGTATTTT,CASSNAGVIGDTQYF
TRBD1,TRBJ2-7,TRBV5-1,TGCGCCAGCAGCCCGATTCAGGGACAGGAACGCGAGCAGTACTTC,CASSPIQGQEREQYF
TRBD2,TRBJ2-1,TRBV5-1,TGCGCCAGCAGCTTAGAAGCGGGGGCAAGGAGCTCCTACAATGAGCAGTTCTTC,CASSLEAGARSSYNEQFF
TRBD2,TRBJ2-3,TRBV5-1,TGCGCCAGCAGCTTGGGACTAGCGGGGGGCCCATCCGCCTCCGGGGATACGCAGTATTTT,CASSLGLAGGPSASGDTQYF
-,TRBJ1-1,TRBV6-5,TGTGCCAGCAGTTACGGGGGGGGATACACTGAAGCTTTCTTT,CASSYGGGYTEAFF
-,TRBJ1-2,TRBV7-9,TGTGCCAGCAGCTTACCTCTCGTCGGGGGAGCTAACTATGGCTACACCTTC,CASSLPLVGGANYGYTF
-,TRBJ2-5,TRBV29-1,TGCAGCGTTGAAGATCTAACGTCCGGGGAGACCCAGTACTTC,CSVEDLTSGETQYF
-,TRBJ1-3,TRBV7-9,TGTGCCAGCAGGGCAGGCTTTGGAAACACCATATATTTT,CASRAGFGNTIYF
-,TRBJ1-6,TRBV19,TGTGCCAGTAAAATCCAGGGGAGCTCCTATAATTCACCCCTCCACTTT,CASKIQGSSYNSPLHF
-,TRBJ2-3,TRBV7-9,TGTGCCAGCAGCTGGGGGCGGGGGACAGATACGCAGTATTTT,CASSWGRGTDTQYF
-,TRBJ1-1,TRBV19,TGTGCCAGTAGTGGTGAGGGGGGGGGCACTGAAGCTTTCTTT,CASSGEGGGTEAFF
TRBD1,TRBJ2-5,TRBV5-1,TGCGCCAGCAGCTCTCGGACAGGTGGAGAGACCCAGTACTTC,CASSSRTGGETQYF
TRBD1,TRBJ1-2,TRBV18,TGTGCCAGCTCACCTCTCGAGGGGGCAGGGTATGGCTACACCTTC,CASSPLEGAGYGYTF
-,TRBJ2-7,TRBV5-1,TGCGCCAGCAGCTCGACAGGTTTTGACGAGCAGTACTTC,CASSSTGFDEQYF
-,TRBJ2-6,TRBV19,TGTGCCAGTAGTATAGGAGGGAGTGGGGCCAACGTCCTGACTTTC,CASSIGGSGANVLTF
TRBD2,TRBJ2-1,TRBV5-4,TGTGCCAGCAGCTTGGCTAGCGGGGGGCTCCTTTTAGGATACAATGAGCAGTTCTTC,CASSLASGGLLLGYNEQFF
-,TRBJ2-5,TRBV4-1,TGCGCCAGCAGCCAAGTGACAGGTGTAGAGACCCAGTACTTC,CASSQVTGVETQYF
TRBD2,TRBJ2-3,TRBV5-1,TGCGCCAGCAGCTTGAGGGGACTAGCGGGGGGGATCACAGATACGCAGTATTTT,CASSLRGLAGGITDTQYF
TRBD2,TRBJ2-7,TRBV18,TGTGCCAGCTCGCCGGGGACTAGCGGGCCCTACGAGCAGTACTTC,CASSPGTSGPYEQYF
TRBD2,TRBJ2-1,TRBV4-1,TGCGCCAGCAGCCCGACCCCGGGACTAGCGGCCAATGAGCAGTTCTTC,CASSPTPGLAANEQFF
-,TRBJ1-6,TRBV6-1,TGTGCCAGCAGTGGAGCCCGGGGAAATAATTCACCCCTCCACTTT,CASSGARGNNSPLHF
TRBD1,TRBJ2-1,TRBV11-2,TGTGCCAGCAGCCTGAGGGGGCAGGAGCAGTTCTTC,CASSLRGQEQFF
-,TRBJ1-4,TRBV29-1,TGCAGCGCCTCGGCGGGGGGTACGCTGTTTTTT,CSASAGGTLFF
-,TRBJ1-5,TRBV28,TGTGCCAGCAGCCTAAGCGCCCAGCCCCAGCATTTT,CASSLSAQPQHF
-,TRBJ2-7,TRBV7-2,TGTGCCAGCAGCTTAGCGCCCCCCGGCGGCTACGAGCAGTACTTC,CASSLAPPGGYEQYF
-,TRBJ1-2,TRBV29-1,TGCAGCGTTGAGGCCTATGGCTACACCTTC,CSVEAYGYTF
-,TRBJ1-5,TRBV13,TGTGCCAGCAGCTTTTCGGGGGGCAATCAGCCCCAGCATTTT,CASSFSGGNQPQHF
-,TRBJ2-7,TRBV5-4,TGTGCCAGCAGCTTTCCAGAATCCTACGAGCAGTACTTC,CASSFPESYEQYF
TRBD2,TRBJ2-7,TRBV10-3,TGTGCCATCAGGGGGGACTACAGCTCCTACGAGCAGTACTTC,CAIRGDYSSYEQYF
TRBD2,TRBJ2-5,TRBV5-4,TGTGCCAGCAGCTTGGTGGCGGGGGGAGGGCAAGAGACCCAGTACTTC,CASSLVAGGGQETQYF
TRBD1,TRBJ1-5,TRBV19,TGTGCCAGTAGGGCGACAGGGGCTGGCAATCAGCCCCAGCATTTT,CASRATGAGNQPQHF
TRBD2,TRBJ2-3,TRBV7-6,TGTGCCAGCACCGGACTAGCGGGGACAGATACGCAGTATTTT,CASTGLAGTDTQYF
TRBD1,TRBJ1-2,TRBV7-2,TGTGCCAGCAGCTTAGGACAATGGGGACAGGGTTATGGCTACACCTTC,CASSLGQWGQGYGYTF
TRBD1,TRBJ1-1,TRBV7-9,TGTGCCAGCAGCTTAGCGGGACAGCCGAACACTGAAGCTTTCTTT,CASSLAGQPNTEAFF
-,TRBJ2-7,TRBV11-2,TGTGCCAGCAGCTCCCCGCCCAACAGAAACACCTACGAGCAGTACTTC,CASSSPPNRNTYEQYF
TRBD2,TRBJ2-1,TRBV18,TGTGCCAGCTCACCCCCCCTAGGTAGCGGGGGGGCTGGTGAGCAGTTCTTC,CASSPPLGSGGAGEQFF
-,TRBJ2-7,TRBV6-1,TGTGCCAGCATTACCAGACTGGCGGGTGGCGAGCAGTACTTC,CASITRLAGGEQYF